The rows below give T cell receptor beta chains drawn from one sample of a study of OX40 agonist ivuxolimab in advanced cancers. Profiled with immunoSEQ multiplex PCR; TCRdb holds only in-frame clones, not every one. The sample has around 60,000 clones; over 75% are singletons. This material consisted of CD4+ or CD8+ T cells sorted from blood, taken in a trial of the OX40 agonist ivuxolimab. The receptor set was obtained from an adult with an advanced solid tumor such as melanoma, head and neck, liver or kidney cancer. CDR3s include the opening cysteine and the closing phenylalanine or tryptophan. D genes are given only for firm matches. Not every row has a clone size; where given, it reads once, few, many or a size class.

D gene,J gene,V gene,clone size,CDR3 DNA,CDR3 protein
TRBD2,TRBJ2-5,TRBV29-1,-,TGCAGCGTTGATCGGGAGGGTAAAGAGACCCAGTACTTC,CSVDREGKETQYF
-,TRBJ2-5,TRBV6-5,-,TGTGCCAGCAACTCCGTGGACATGCAAGAGACCCAGTACTTC,CASNSVDMQETQYF
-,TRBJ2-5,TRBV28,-,TGTGCCAGCAGAAATATCCAAGAGACCCAGTACTTC,CASRNIQETQYF
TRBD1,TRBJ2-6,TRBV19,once,TGTGCCAGTACCGACCGGGACAGGGCATCTGGGGCCAACGTCCTGACTTTC,CASTDRDRASGANVLTF
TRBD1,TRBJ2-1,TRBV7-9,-,TGTGCCAGCAGCCCCGGGACAGGAGAAACCAATGAGCAGTTCTTC,CASSPGTGETNEQFF
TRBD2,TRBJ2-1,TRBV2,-,TGTGCCAGCAGTGGACTAGCGGACTACAATGAGCAGTTCTTC,CASSGLADYNEQFF
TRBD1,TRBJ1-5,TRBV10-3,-,TGTGCCATCTGTACAGGGGAGAATCAGCCCCAGCATTTT,CAICTGENQPQHF
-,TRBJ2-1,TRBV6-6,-,TGTGCCAGCAGTTACGGGGATATCGCCTACAATGAGCAGTTCTTC,CASSYGDIAYNEQFF
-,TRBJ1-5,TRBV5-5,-,TGTGCCAGCAGCGCGACAGCAGGGGAATCAGGTCAGCCCCAGCATTTT,CASSATAGESGQPQHF
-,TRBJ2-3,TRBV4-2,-,TGTGCCAGCAGCCAAGCGGGGGACGGACGGGGTACGCAGTATTTT,CASSQAGDGRGTQYF
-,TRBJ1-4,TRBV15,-,TGTGCCACCAGCCGGGGGGCAGAAGAAAAACTGTTTTTT,CATSRGAEEKLFF
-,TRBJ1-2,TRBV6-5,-,TGTGCCACCGGAAAGGCGGGGGGCTACACCTTC,CATGKAGGYTF
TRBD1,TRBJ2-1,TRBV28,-,TGTGCCAGCAGTTCCAGACAGGGACAATACAATGAGCAGTTCTTC,CASSSRQGQYNEQFF
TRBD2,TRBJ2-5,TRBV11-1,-,TGTGCCAGCAGCTCTGGACTAGCGGGAGAGCAAGAGACCCAGTACTTC,CASSSGLAGEQETQYF
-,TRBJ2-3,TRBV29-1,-,TGCAGCGTTGATCGCCAGGGGATCTCTACGCAGTATTTT,CSVDRQGISTQYF
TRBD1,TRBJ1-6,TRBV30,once,TGTGCCGCAAAAACGACAGGGGACTATTCACCCCTCCACTTT,CAAKTTGDYSPLHF
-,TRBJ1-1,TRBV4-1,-,TGCGCCAGCAGCCAAGGGGCCAGGGGTGAAGCTTTCTTT,CASSQGARGEAFF
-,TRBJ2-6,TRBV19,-,TGTGCCAGTAGTAGGGAGAGCGTGGGTGGGGCCAACGTCCTGACTTTC,CASSRESVGGANVLTF
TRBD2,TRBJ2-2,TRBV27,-,TGTGCCAGCAGACCCGGGACTAGCGGGTCGAACACCGGGGAGCTGTTTTTT,CASRPGTSGSNTGELFF
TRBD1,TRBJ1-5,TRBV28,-,TGTGCCAGCAGTGCCTCGCCGGGACAGGGGAATCAGCCCCAGCATTTT,CASSASPGQGNQPQHF
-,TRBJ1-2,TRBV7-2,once,TGTGCCAGCAGCCAAGACCCTTACAGGGATTCAAATGGCTACACCTTC,CASSQDPYRDSNGYTF
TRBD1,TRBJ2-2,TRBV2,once,TGTGCCAGCAGGGGACAGGGGGCGCCCACCGGGGAGCTGTTTTTT,CASRGQGAPTGELFF
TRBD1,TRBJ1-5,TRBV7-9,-,TGTGCCAGCAGCTCCGCCGGGACAGGGAATCAGCCCCAGCATTTT,CASSSAGTGNQPQHF
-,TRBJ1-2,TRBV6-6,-,TGTGCCAGCAGTTACGGCACGACCTATGGCTACACCTTC,CASSYGTTYGYTF
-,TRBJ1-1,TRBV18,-,TGTGCCAGCTCACCAAGCGACGGAAACACTGAAGCTTTCTTT,CASSPSDGNTEAFF
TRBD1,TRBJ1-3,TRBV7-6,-,TGTGCCAGCAGCCCCATTGACAGGGCTGGAAACACCATATATTTT,CASSPIDRAGNTIYF
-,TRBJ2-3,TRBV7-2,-,TGTGCCAGCAGCTTAGCAACTTGGGGGAGCACTAGCACAGATACGCAGTATTTT,CASSLATWGSTSTDTQYF
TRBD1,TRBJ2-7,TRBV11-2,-,TGTGCCAGCAGCTTAACAACAGGGGTTACCTACGAGCAGTACTTC,CASSLTTGVTYEQYF
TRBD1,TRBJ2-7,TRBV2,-,TGTGCCAGCAGAGTGGACAGGAGCTCCTACGAGCAGTACTTC,CASRVDRSSYEQYF
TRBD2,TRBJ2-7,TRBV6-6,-,TGTGCCAGCCGAACGCGGGAGAGGTCCGAGCAGTACTTC,CASRTRERSEQYF
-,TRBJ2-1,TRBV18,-,TGTGCCAGCTCACCCAAGGACCACTCCTACAATGAGCAGTTCTTC,CASSPKDHSYNEQFF
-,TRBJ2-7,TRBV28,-,TGTGCCAGCAGTTTCCGCAGCCAAGGAGAGCAGTACTTC,CASSFRSQGEQYF
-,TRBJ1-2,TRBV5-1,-,TGCGCCAGCAGCTCGGACGGAAACTATGGCTACACCTTC,CASSSDGNYGYTF
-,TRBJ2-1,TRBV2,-,TGTGCCACGAAGCGGGACAGAGCCTACAATGAGCAGTTCTTC,CATKRDRAYNEQFF
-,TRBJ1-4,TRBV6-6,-,TGTGCCAGCAAGAGGTTAGCAACTAATGAAAAACTGTTTTTT,CASKRLATNEKLFF
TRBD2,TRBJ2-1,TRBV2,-,TGTGCCAGCAGTCTCCTAGCGGGGGGTCTGAATGAGCAGTTCTTC,CASSLLAGGLNEQFF
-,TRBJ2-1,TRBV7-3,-,TGTGCCAGCAGCCCCAGTTCAGGCTCCGATGAGCAGTTCTTC,CASSPSSGSDEQFF